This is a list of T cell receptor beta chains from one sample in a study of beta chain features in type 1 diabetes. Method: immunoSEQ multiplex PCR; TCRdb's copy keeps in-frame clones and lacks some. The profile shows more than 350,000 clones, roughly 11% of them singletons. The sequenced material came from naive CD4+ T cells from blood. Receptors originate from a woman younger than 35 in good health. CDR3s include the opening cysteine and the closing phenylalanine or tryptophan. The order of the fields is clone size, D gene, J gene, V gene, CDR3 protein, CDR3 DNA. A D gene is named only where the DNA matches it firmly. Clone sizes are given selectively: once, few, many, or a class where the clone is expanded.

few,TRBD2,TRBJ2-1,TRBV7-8,CASSAGLAGVNEQFF,TGTGCCAGCAGCGCGGGACTAGCGGGAGTGAATGAGCAGTTCTTC
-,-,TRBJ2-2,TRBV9,CASSPFVSGELFF,TGTGCCAGCAGCCCCTTTGTCAGCGGGGAGCTGTTTTTT
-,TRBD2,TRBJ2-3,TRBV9,CASSVFLAGAGTDTQYF,TGTGCCAGCAGCGTATTCCTAGCGGGGGCTGGTACAGATACGCAGTATTTT
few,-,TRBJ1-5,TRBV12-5,CASGFRGNQPQHF,TGTGCTAGTGGTTTCCGAGGAAATCAGCCCCAGCATTTT
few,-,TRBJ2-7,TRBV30,CAWRTVKVYEQYF,TGTGCCTGGAGGACAGTGAAGGTCTACGAGCAGTACTTC
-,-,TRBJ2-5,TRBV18,CASSARGQETQYF,TGTGCCAGCTCAGCGAGGGGTCAGGAGACCCAGTACTTC
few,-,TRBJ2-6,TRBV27,CASSSLGAAGANVLTF,TGTGCCAGCAGTTCCCTGGGCGCTGCTGGGGCCAACGTCCTGACTTTC
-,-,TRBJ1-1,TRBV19,CASIVQGGMNTEAFF,TGTGCCAGTATCGTCCAGGGAGGGATGAACACTGAAGCTTTCTTT
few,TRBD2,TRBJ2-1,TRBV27,CASSPLAGGEQFF,TGTGCCAGCAGTCCCTTAGCGGGGGGGGAGCAGTTCTTC
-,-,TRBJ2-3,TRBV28,CASSLGGTQYF,TGTGCCAGCAGTTTGGGGGGTACGCAGTATTTT
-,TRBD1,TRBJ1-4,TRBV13,CASSERQGAVEKLFF,TGTGCCAGCAGCGAGCGACAGGGGGCTGTTGAAAAACTGTTTTTT
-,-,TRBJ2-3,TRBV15,CATSRVDKAFRTDTQYF,TGTGCCACCAGCAGAGTGGACAAGGCATTTCGTACAGATACGCAGTATTTT
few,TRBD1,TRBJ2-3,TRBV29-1,CSAQGVLTDTQYF,TGCAGTGCGCAGGGGGTCCTCACAGATACGCAGTATTTT
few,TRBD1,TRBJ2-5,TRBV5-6,CASSLADRGPETQYF,TGTGCCAGCAGCTTGGCGGACAGGGGGCCAGAGACCCAGTACTTC
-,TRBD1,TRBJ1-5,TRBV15,CATSRDTGGDQPQHF,TGTGCCACCAGCAGAGATACAGGGGGTGATCAGCCCCAGCATTTT
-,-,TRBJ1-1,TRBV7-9,CASSSRGNTEAFF,TGTGCCAGCAGCTCCAGGGGGAACACTGAAGCTTTCTTT
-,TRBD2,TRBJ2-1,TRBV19,CASSSTSGRLYNEQFF,TGTGCCAGTAGTAGCACTAGCGGGAGACTCTACAATGAGCAGTTCTTC
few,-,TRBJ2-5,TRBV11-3,CASSLGYRDLETQYF,TGTGCCAGCAGCTTAGGCTACAGGGACCTGGAGACCCAGTACTTC
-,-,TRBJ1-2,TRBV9,CASSPQGRIGYTF,TGTGCCAGCAGCCCGCAGGGTAGAATTGGCTACACCTTC
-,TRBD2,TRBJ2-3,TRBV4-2,CASSPLAGAVGTDTQYF,TGTGCCAGCAGCCCACTAGCGGGGGCAGTAGGCACAGATACGCAGTATTTT
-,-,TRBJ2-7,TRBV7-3,CASSLKAPVVHRGSGYEQYF,TGTGCCAGCAGCTTAAAAGCCCCCGTGGTCCACCGGGGTAGCGGCTACGAGCAGTACTTC
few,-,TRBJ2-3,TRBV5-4,CASSSPENTDTQYF,TGTGCCAGCAGCTCGCCGGAAAACACAGATACGCAGTATTTT
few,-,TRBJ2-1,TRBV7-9,CASSLGRGGSYNEQFF,TGTGCCAGCAGCTTAGGCCGGGGTGGCTCCTACAATGAGCAGTTCTTC
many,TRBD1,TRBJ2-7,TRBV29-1,CSVRDRYTYEQYF,TGCAGCGTTAGGGACAGGTATACCTACGAGCAGTACTTC
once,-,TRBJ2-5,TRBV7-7,CASSPRTSQETQYF,TGTGCTAGCAGCCCAAGGACATCCCAAGAGACCCAGTACTTC
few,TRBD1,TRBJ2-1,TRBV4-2,CASRLQGIHEQFF,TGTGCCAGCAGGCTACAGGGGATCCATGAGCAGTTCTTC
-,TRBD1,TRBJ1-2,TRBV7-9,CASSPQGAYYGYTF,TGTGCCAGCAGCCCGCAGGGGGCCTACTATGGCTACACCTTC
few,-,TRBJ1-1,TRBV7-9,CASGTRNTEAFF,TGTGCCAGCGGAACCAGGAACACTGAAGCTTTCTTT
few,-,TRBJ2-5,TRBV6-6,CASRQILLETQYF,TGTGCCAGCAGACAAATACTCTTAGAGACCCAGTACTTC
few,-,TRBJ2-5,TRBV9,CASSVAPQETQYF,TGTGCCAGCAGCGTCGCCCCCCAAGAGACCCAGTACTTC
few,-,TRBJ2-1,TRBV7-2,CASSLRGSYNEQFF,TGTGCCAGCAGCCTCAGGGGCTCCTACAATGAGCAGTTCTTC
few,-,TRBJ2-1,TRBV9,CASSPRQYYNEQFF,TGTGCCAGCAGCCCCCGACAGTATTACAATGAGCAGTTCTTC
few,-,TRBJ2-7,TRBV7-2,CASSPSGKIYEQYF,TGTGCCAGCAGCCCCTCGGGGAAAATCTACGAGCAGTACTTC
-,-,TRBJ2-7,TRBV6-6,CASSYSIRGTSYEQYF,TGTGCCAGCAGTTACTCGATACGGGGGACCTCCTACGAGCAGTACTTC
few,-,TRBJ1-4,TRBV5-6,CASSLETDYNEKLFF,TGTGCCAGCAGCTTGGAAACAGATTATAATGAAAAACTGTTTTTT
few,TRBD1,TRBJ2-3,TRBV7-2,CASSLVSGQGRGSDTQYF,TGTGCCAGCAGCTTAGTGTCAGGACAGGGGAGAGGTTCAGATACGCAGTATTTT
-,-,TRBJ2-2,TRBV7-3,CASSTYTGELFF,TGTGCCAGCAGCACTTACACCGGGGAGCTGTTTTTT
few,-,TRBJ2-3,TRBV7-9,CASSLGQGTDTQYF,TGTGCCAGCAGCTTAGGGCAGGGGACAGATACGCAGTATTTT
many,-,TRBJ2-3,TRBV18,CASSPSTDTQYF,TGTGCCAGCTCACCTAGCACAGATACGCAGTATTTT
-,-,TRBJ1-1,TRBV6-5,CASRPFRGPGTEAFF,TGTGCCAGCAGACCCTTCCGAGGGCCGGGCACTGAAGCTTTCTTT
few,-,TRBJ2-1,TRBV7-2,CASSLGPDRFSYNEQFF,TGTGCCAGCAGCTTAGGTCCCGACAGATTCTCCTACAATGAGCAGTTCTTC
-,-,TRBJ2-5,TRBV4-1,CASSQGPQEPQYF,TGCGCCAGCAGCCAGGGACCACAAGAGCCCCAGTACTTC
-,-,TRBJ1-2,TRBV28,CASSLPAALNGYTF,TGTGCCAGCAGTCTCCCAGCGGCCCTCAACGGCTACACCTTC